This entry lists 14 T cell receptor beta chains sequenced from one sample in a study of cytomegalovirus exposure and HLA in healthy donors. Sequencing used immunoSEQ multiplex PCR; TCRdb keeps in-frame clones, though not all of them. The table has about 43,000 clones, roughly 90% seen once; the top ten hold roughly 5.3%. Sequencing was carried out using PBMCs. These receptors were taken from a man between 18 and 35 years old in good health and CMV-seronegative.

The CDR3 bases are TGTGCCAGCAGCTTAGTCTACAGCGAGACCCAGTACTTC. Translated, it gives CASSLVYSETQYF. The rearrangement joins TRBV7-2 to TRBJ2-5; no definite D call. Trimming pared 1 base from V and 5 bases from J, leaving 8 bases between. Germline lookup yields CDR1 SGHTA and CDR2 FQGNSA. The CDR3 is 13 residues long.

J is TRBJ2-7 and V is TRBV6-1, with 7 bases aligning to TRBD2. Per the germline V gene, CDR1 is MNHNS and CDR2 is SASEGT. Trimming at V came to 0 bases and at J to 0 bases, leaving 2 bases not matched to a gene. The CDR3 loop spans 15 amino acids. The CDR3 DNA reads as TGTGCCAGCAGTGAAGCGGGAGGGAGCTCCTACGAGCAGTACTTC. Translating gives CASSEAGGSSYEQYF.

The genes are TRBV18 and TRBJ2-1; 7 bases line up with TRBD1. Per germline, CDR1 KGHSH and CDR2 LQKENI. The CDR3 extends over 14 amino acids. V shed 2 bases and J 4 bases; nucleotides not matched to a gene: 2. In nucleotides, the CDR3 is TGTGCCAGCTCACCAGAGACAGGGTACAATGAGCAGTTCTTC. Its translation is CASSPETGYNEQFF.

The chain couples TRBV7-9 to TRBJ2-2, with D possibly matching TRBD1 (5 bases). The CDR3 covers 16 residues. Between the trimmed V and J ends, which lost 5 bases and 0 bases, there was a span of 13 bases. From germline, CDR1 is SEHNR and CDR2 FQNEAQ (reference sequence). CDR3 in amino acids: CASSPRQSPNTGELFF. CDR3 coding DNA: TGTGCCAGCAGCCCCCGACAGTCCCCGAACACCGGGGAGCTGTTTTTT.

This chain links TRBV7-8 with TRBJ2-1, with D perhaps TRBD1 (5 bases). CDR1 is SGHVS, CDR2 FQNEAQ, per germline. Trimming removed 1 base at V and 9 bases at J, with 19 bases between. The CDR3 runs 16 residues. CDR3: CASSLVLGLGASEQFF. The CDR3 region has the DNA TGTGCCAGCAGCTTAGTATTAGGCTTAGGGGCAAGTGAGCAGTTCTTC.

This clone was seen only once. The chain links TRBV7-9 to TRBJ1-5; unclear D gene. The CDR3 runs 15 residues. The V end lost 5 bases, the J end lost 2 bases, and 13 bases lay between the germline ends. Germline V gene sequence: CDR1 SEHNR, CDR2 FQNEAQ (reference sequence). The CDR3, as DNA: TGTGCCAGCAGCCCAGACACGGTTGGCAATCAGCCCCAGCATTTT. Its translation is CASSPDTVGNQPQHF.

The gene calls are TRBV6-5 and TRBJ2-7; 13 bases fit TRBD2. V lost 4 bases to trimming and J lost 4 bases; unmatched junction nucleotides: 4. This CDR3 spans 15 amino acids. Germline lookup yields CDR1 MNHEY and CDR2 SVGAGI. CDR3 residues: CASSWTSGGTYEQYF. The CDR3 coding sequence is TGTGCCAGCAGTTGGACTAGCGGGGGTACGTACGAGCAGTACTTC.

The V and J genes are TRBV2 and TRBJ2-2, with a weak D call TRBD1 (6 bases). Per germline, CDR1 SNHLY and CDR2 FYNNEI. Trimming left V 3 bases short and J 0 bases short, with 11 bases between. This CDR3 is built from 16 residues. CDR3 protein: CASSESWDTNTGELFF. The CDR3 region has the DNA TGTGCCAGCAGTGAGAGCTGGGACACGAACACCGGGGAGCTGTTTTTT.

This clone was recorded once. The V gene is TRBV5-1, the J gene TRBJ2-7; no clear D. The CDR3 is made up of 12 amino acids. The V and J ends lost 5 bases and 6 bases respectively, with 12 bases between them. Germline CDR1 is SGHRS and CDR2 is YFSETQ. The CDR3 DNA follows: TGCGCCAGCAGACAAGATAGCTTCGAGCAGTACTTC. Its protein product is CASRQDSFEQYF.

The genes are TRBV7-2 and TRBJ2-3; tentatively, D is TRBD2 (7 bases). The CDR3 totals 16 residues. The germline V gene encodes CDR1 SGHTA and CDR2 FQGNSA. The germline V and J ends were trimmed by 2 bases and 1 base, with 13 bases remaining between them. The CDR3 nucleotides are TGTGCCAGCAGCTTATTGGCGGGGGCCCGCACAGATACGCAGTATTTT. As protein: CASSLLAGARTDTQYF.

The rearrangement uses TRBV7-9 and TRBJ2-7; possibly TRBD1 for D (6 bases). The germline CDR1 and CDR2 sequences are SEHNR and FQNEAQ (reference sequence). V dropped 4 bases and J dropped 7 bases, with 17 bases sitting between them. The CDR3 sequence is 14 residues long. The CDR3 DNA sequence: TGTGCCAGCAGCTCAGGGGTTCAGGTCCAAGAGCAGTACTTC. This codes for CASSSGVQVQEQYF.

The chain joins TRBV2 to TRBJ2-2; 7 positions match TRBD1. Per the germline V gene, CDR1 is SNHLY and CDR2 is FYNNEI. This CDR3 contains 15 residues. The trim removed 1 base at V and 6 bases at J, leaving 5 bases unmatched. The CDR3 nucleotides are TGTGCCAGCAGTGAAGAAAGAACAGGGGCCGGGGAGCTGTTTTTT. It yields the protein CASSEERTGAGELFF.

The CDR3 nucleotides read TGCAGTGCTGCGATGAACACTGAAGCTTTCTTT. It codes for CSAAMNTEAFF. The rearrangement joins TRBV20-1 to TRBJ1-1, with D unresolved. The CDR3 consists of 11 residues. Trimming cost V 5 bases and J 0 bases, with 4 bases left between them. Looked up from germline, CDR1 is DFQATT and CDR2 is SNEGSKA (reference sequence).

V and J are TRBV9 and TRBJ2-1; 8 bases fit TRBD2. V shed 0 bases, J shed 7 bases, and the junction held 6 bases outside the gene matches. CDR1 SGDLS and CDR2 YYNGEE come from the germline V gene. The CDR3 sequence is 15 residues long. This CDR3 reads CASSVDGGAANEQFF. The CDR3 region has the DNA TGTGCCAGCAGCGTAGACGGGGGGGCAGCGAATGAGCAGTTCTTC.